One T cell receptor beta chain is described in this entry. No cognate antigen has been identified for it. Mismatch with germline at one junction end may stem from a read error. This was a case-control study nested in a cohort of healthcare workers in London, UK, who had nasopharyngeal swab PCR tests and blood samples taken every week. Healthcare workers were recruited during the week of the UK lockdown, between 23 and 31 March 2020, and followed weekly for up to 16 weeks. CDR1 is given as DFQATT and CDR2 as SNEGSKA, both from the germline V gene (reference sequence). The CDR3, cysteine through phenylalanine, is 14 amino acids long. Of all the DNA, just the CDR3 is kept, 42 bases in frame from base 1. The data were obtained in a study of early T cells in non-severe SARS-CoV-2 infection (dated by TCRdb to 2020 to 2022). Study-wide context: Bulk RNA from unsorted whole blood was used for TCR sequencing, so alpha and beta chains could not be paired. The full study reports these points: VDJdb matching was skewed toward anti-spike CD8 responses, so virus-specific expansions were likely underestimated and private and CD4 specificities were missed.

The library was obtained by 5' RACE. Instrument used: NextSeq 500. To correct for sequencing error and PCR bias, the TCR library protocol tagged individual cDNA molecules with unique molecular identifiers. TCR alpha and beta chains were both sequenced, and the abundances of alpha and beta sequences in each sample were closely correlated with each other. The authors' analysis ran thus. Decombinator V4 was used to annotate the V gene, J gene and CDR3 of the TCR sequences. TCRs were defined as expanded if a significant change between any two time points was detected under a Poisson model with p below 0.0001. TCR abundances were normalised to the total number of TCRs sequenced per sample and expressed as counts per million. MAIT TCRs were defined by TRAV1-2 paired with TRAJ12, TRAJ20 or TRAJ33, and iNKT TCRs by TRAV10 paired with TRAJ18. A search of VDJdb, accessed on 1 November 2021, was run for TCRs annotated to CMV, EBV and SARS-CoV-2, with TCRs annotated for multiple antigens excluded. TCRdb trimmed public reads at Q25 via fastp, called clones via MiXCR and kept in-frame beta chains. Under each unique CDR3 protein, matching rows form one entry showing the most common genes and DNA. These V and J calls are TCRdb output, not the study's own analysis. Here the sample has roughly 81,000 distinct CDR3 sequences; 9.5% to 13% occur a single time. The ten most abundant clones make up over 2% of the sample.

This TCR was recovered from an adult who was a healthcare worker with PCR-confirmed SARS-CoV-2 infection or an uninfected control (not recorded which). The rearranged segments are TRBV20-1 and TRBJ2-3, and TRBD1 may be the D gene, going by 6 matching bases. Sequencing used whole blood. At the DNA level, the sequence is TGCAGTGCTCCGGGACACCTTAGCACAGTTACGCAGTATTTT. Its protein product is CSAPGHLSTVTQYF.